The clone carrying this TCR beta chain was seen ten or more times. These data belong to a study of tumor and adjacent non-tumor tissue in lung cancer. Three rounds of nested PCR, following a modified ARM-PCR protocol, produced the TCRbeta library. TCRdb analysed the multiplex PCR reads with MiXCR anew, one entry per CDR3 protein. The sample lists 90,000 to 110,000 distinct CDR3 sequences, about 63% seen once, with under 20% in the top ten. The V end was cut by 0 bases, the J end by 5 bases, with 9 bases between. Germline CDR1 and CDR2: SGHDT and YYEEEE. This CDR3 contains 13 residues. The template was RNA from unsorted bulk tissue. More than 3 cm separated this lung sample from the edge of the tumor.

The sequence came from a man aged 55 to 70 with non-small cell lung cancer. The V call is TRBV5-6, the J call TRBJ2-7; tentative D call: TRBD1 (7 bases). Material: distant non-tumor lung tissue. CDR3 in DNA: TGTGCCAGCAGCTTGGGCAGGGGGGACGAGCAGTACTTC. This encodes CASSLGRGDEQYF.